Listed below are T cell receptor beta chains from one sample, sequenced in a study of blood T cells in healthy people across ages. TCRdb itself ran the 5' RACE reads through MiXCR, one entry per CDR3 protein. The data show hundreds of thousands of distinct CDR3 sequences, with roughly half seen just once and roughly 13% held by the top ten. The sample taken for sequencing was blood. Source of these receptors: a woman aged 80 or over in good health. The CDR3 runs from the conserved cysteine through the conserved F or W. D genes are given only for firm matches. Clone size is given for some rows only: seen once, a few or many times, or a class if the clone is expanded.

CDR3aa: CASSLLGESSGYTF
d_gene: .
abundance: few
j_gene: TRBJ1-2
v_gene: TRBV27

CDR3aa: CSVEGRDGYEQYF
d_gene: .
abundance: .
j_gene: TRBJ2-7
v_gene: TRBV29-1

CDR3aa: CSARGSHGYTF
d_gene: .
abundance: .
j_gene: TRBJ1-2
v_gene: TRBV20-1

CDR3aa: CSAEGQGSDTQYF
d_gene: TRBD1
abundance: .
j_gene: TRBJ2-3
v_gene: TRBV20-1

CDR3aa: CASSRAYGYTF
d_gene: .
abundance: .
j_gene: TRBJ1-2
v_gene: TRBV12-3/TRBV12-4

CDR3aa: CASRQGQGDVNTEAFF
d_gene: TRBD1
abundance: .
j_gene: TRBJ1-1
v_gene: TRBV4-3

CDR3aa: CATSPALAGESADTQYF
d_gene: TRBD2
abundance: few
j_gene: TRBJ2-3
v_gene: TRBV12-3/TRBV12-4

CDR3aa: CAISEMGNRINEQFF
d_gene: .
abundance: many
j_gene: TRBJ2-1
v_gene: TRBV10-3

CDR3aa: CASSQFPGGKTQYF
d_gene: TRBD1
abundance: many
j_gene: TRBJ2-5
v_gene: TRBV4-1

CDR3aa: CASSRQVYGYTF
d_gene: .
abundance: many
j_gene: TRBJ1-2
v_gene: TRBV28

CDR3aa: CSAIGLEAFF
d_gene: .
abundance: once
j_gene: TRBJ1-1
v_gene: TRBV20-1

CDR3aa: CASSARAGLNQPQHF
d_gene: .
abundance: once
j_gene: TRBJ1-5
v_gene: TRBV28

CDR3aa: CASSSSGLRADTQYF
d_gene: TRBD2
abundance: many
j_gene: TRBJ2-3
v_gene: TRBV12-3/TRBV12-4

CDR3aa: CASRKTSGSLLGEQYF
d_gene: TRBD2
abundance: many
j_gene: TRBJ2-7
v_gene: TRBV5-1

CDR3aa: CASSLLGQGSDTQYF
d_gene: TRBD1
abundance: .
j_gene: TRBJ2-3
v_gene: TRBV5-1

CDR3aa: CASSSLHHTDTQYF
d_gene: .
abundance: many
j_gene: TRBJ2-3
v_gene: TRBV5-1

CDR3aa: CASGPPGRGDTQYF
d_gene: .
abundance: once
j_gene: TRBJ2-3
v_gene: TRBV28

CDR3aa: CASSRDPTNTGELFF
d_gene: .
abundance: once
j_gene: TRBJ2-2
v_gene: TRBV3-1

CDR3aa: CAIRVGQGDTEAFF
d_gene: .
abundance: few
j_gene: TRBJ1-1
v_gene: TRBV10-3

CDR3aa: CASSGVREQPQHF
d_gene: .
abundance: .
j_gene: TRBJ1-5
v_gene: TRBV2

CDR3aa: CASKKAGGSTDTQYF
d_gene: TRBD2
abundance: .
j_gene: TRBJ2-3
v_gene: TRBV27

CDR3aa: CASSEFGRERNEQFF
d_gene: .
abundance: few
j_gene: TRBJ2-1
v_gene: TRBV25-1